The 26 T cell receptor beta chains presented below share a single source sample, sequenced in a study of tumor-infiltrating lymphocytes in localized non-small cell lung cancer. Sequencing was performed with immunoSEQ multiplex PCR; in TCRdb, only in-frame clones are kept and a portion is missing. The table lists 9,500 or so clones, 72% of them singletons. Source material: lung tumor tissue. These receptors were taken from a human donor with non-small cell lung cancer.

The V and J genes are TRBV7-3 and TRBJ2-2; D not certain. The V and J ends lost 2 bases and 0 bases respectively, with 4 bases between them. The CDR3 runs 14 residues. Germline CDR1 SGHTA, CDR2 FQGTGA. CDR3 loop: CASSLGANTGELFF. The CDR3 DNA is TGTGCCAGCAGCTTAGGCGCGAACACCGGGGAGCTGTTTTTT.

The chain employs TRBV7-9 and TRBJ1-5; D not resolved. The CDR3 is 14 residues long. Trimming stripped 2 bases from V and 4 bases from J, with 9 bases between. Germline-derived CDR1 and CDR2 are SEHNR and FQNEAQ (reference sequence). CDR3 residues: CASSLIGPNQPQHF. The CDR3 DNA reads as TGTGCCAGCAGCTTAATTGGGCCGAATCAGCCCCAGCATTTT.

This clone appeared once. This rearrangement joins TRBV5-1 to TRBJ2-7, with 11 bases that match TRBD2. This CDR3 contains 13 residues. Germline V gene lookup returns CDR1 SGHRS and CDR2 YFSETQ. With 6 bases clipped from V and 3 bases from J, the junction kept 2 bases outside the gene matches. CDR3: CASTTSGGYEQYF. The CDR3 DNA reads TGCGCCAGCACCACTAGCGGGGGCTACGAGCAGTACTTC.

The gene calls are TRBV9 and TRBJ1-3; 9 nucleotides line up with TRBD1. Germline lookup yields CDR1 SGDLS and CDR2 YYNGEE. Trimming at V came to 3 bases and at J to 3 bases, leaving 4 bases not matched to a gene. The CDR3 contains 15 residues. Here the CDR3 reads CASSETGGYGNTIYF. The CDR3 DNA follows: TGTGCCAGCAGCGAGACAGGGGGGTATGGAAACACCATATATTTT. Supplemented by reference TRBV9 and TRBJ1-3, the full variable domain reads DSGVTQTPKHLITATGQRVTLRCSPRSGDLSVYWYQQSLDQGLQFLIQYYNGEERAKGNILERFSAQQFPDLHSELNLSSLELGDSALYFCASSETGGYGNTIYFGEGSWLTVV.

The chain links TRBV19 to TRBJ1-3; perhaps TRBD1 as D (5 bases). Deletions cut 3 bases from V and 0 bases from J, with 12 bases between. The CDR3 runs to 16 residues. Germline V gene data show CDR1 as LNHDA and CDR2 as SQIVND (reference sequence). The CDR3 nucleotides read TGTGCCAGTAGTATCGGGGCATCGAGCTCTGGAAACACCATATATTTT. The encoded protein is CASSIGASSSGNTIYF.

This clone rates as medium-sized. This sequence joins TRBV7-9 and TRBJ1-3, with a tentative D call TRBD1 (5 bases). The germline V and J ends were trimmed by 8 bases and 3 bases, with 14 bases remaining between them. The germline CDR1 and CDR2 sequences are SEHNR and FQNEAQ (reference sequence). The CDR3 covers 14 residues. CDR3 nucleotides: TGTGCCAGCTCCCCCGGGGGAAGTGGAAACACCATATATTTT. Encoded protein: CASSPGGSGNTIYF.

This clone was found a few times. The chain recombines TRBV7-2 with TRBJ1-1, with D tentatively TRBD1 (5 bases). With 5 bases removed from V and 7 bases from J, the gap between germline ends came to 23 bases. This CDR3 spans 16 amino acids. Germline CDR1 SGHTA, CDR2 FQGNSA. The DNA for the CDR3 is TGTGCCAGCAGCCTTAGAATGGGGGGGGACGGACGTGAAGCTTTCTTT. It specifies CASSLRMGGDGREAFF.

The chain is built from TRBV5-4 and TRBJ2-5; 9 bases agree with TRBD2. Germline V gene sequence: CDR1 SGHNT, CDR2 YYREEE (reference sequence). This CDR3 has 15 amino acids. Unmatched junction bases numbered 7, after V lost 2 bases and J lost 5 bases. The DNA for the CDR3 is TGTGCCAGCAGCTTCGCGGGAGGGCGCAGGGAGACCCAGTACTTC. This gives the protein CASSFAGGRRETQYF.

The rearrangement joins TRBV7-3 to TRBJ2-6; TRBD1 is a possible D gene (5 bases). The CDR3 runs to 17 residues. V was pared by 1 base and J by 1 base, with 11 bases between. CDR1 is SGHTA and CDR2 is FQGTGA in the germline V gene. The CDR3 DNA is TGTGCCAGCAGCTTAAGGCAGGGTATTTCTGGGGCCAACGTCCTGACTTTC. This codes for CASSLRQGISGANVLTF. Supplemented by reference TRBV7-3 and TRBJ2-6, the full variable domain reads GAGVSQTPSNKVTEKGKYVELRCDPISGHTALYWYRQSLGQGPEFLIYFQGTGAADDSGLPNDRFFAVRPEGSVSTLKIQRTERGDSAVYLCASSLRQGISGANVLTFGAGSRLTVL.

The chain links TRBV6-1 to TRBJ1-5; perhaps TRBD1 as D (6 bases). Germline values: CDR1 MNHNS, CDR2 SASEGT. Trimming cost V 3 bases and J 3 bases, with 12 bases left between them. This CDR3 is built from 15 residues. The CDR3 bases are TGTGCCAGCAGTGAGTTTTGGGGGGCCAATCAGCCCCAGCATTTT. Its translation: CASSEFWGANQPQHF.

The chain recombines TRBV13 with TRBJ2-7; 9 bases align to TRBD2. J lost 4 bases, V lost 4 bases, and 5 bases had no gene match. Per the germline V gene, CDR1 is PRHDT and CDR2 is FYEKMQ (reference sequence). The CDR3 extends over 14 amino acids. The chain's CDR3 is CASSSNLAGYEQYF. DNA of the CDR3: TGTGCCAGCAGCTCCAACCTAGCGGGGTACGAGCAGTACTTC.

The V call is TRBV5-5, the J call TRBJ1-3; 8 nucleotides line up with TRBD1. Germline V gives CDR1 SGHKS, CDR2 YYEKEE (reference sequence). J was trimmed by 4 bases and V by 4 bases; bases with no gene match: 7. The CDR3 spans 15 residues. The CDR3 DNA is TGTGCCAGCAGCCTGGAGGACAGGGCGGGAAACACCATATATTTT. Translation gives CASSLEDRAGNTIYF.

V is TRBV5-6 and J is TRBJ2-2; D may be TRBD1 or TRBD2 (6 bases each). Germline CDR1 is SGHDT and CDR2 is YYEEEE. The V and J ends lost 4 bases and 4 bases respectively, with 11 bases between them. This CDR3 contains 14 residues. CDR3 DNA: TGTGCCAGCAGCCCCAAGGGGGGCACCGGGGAGCTGTTTTTT. Translating it yields CASSPKGGTGELFF.

This chain links TRBV5-1 with TRBJ2-1, with 11 bases identical to TRBD2. V lost 5 bases and J lost 2; bases outside the gene matches: 6. CDR1 is SGHRS and CDR2 is YFSETQ in the germline V gene. The CDR3 totals 16 residues. CDR3: CASSSGTSGTYNEQFF. The DNA of the CDR3 is TGCGCCAGCAGTTCCGGGACTAGCGGCACCTACAATGAGCAGTTCTTC.

This clone was picked up a small number of times. The CDR3: CASSLNGRVSNNEQFF. The CDR3 nucleotides are TGTGCCAGCAGCTTAAACGGCAGGGTCTCAAACAATGAGCAGTTCTTC. The rearrangement joins TRBV11-2 to TRBJ2-1, with a tentative D call TRBD1 (5 bases). Between the trimmed V and J ends, which lost 2 bases and 5 bases, there was a span of 16 bases. Looked up from germline, CDR1 is SGHAT and CDR2 is FQNNGV. The CDR3 covers 16 residues.

The V gene is TRBV30, the J gene TRBJ1-1, with D maybe TRBD1 (6 bases). The germline V and J ends were trimmed by 2 bases and 6 bases, with 7 bases remaining between them. Germline V gives CDR1 GTSNPN, CDR2 SVGIG (reference sequence). The CDR3 covers 11 residues. CDR3 protein: CAWSWTAEAFF. The CDR3 nucleotides read TGTGCCTGGAGTTGGACAGCTGAAGCTTTCTTT.

The rearrangement links TRBV7-8 to TRBJ1-2; D possibly corresponds to TRBD1 (5 bases). Trimming removed 1 base from V and 10 bases from J, with 22 bases in between. From germline, CDR1 is SGHVS and CDR2 FQNEAQ. The CDR3 loop spans 16 amino acids. CDR3 bases: TGTGCCAGCAGCTTAGTTCCCCAGTGGCAGGGTGGAGACTACACCTTC. The encoded protein is CASSLVPQWQGGDYTF.

The chain has TRBV30 and TRBJ1-5; D is uncertain. This CDR3 comprises 13 residues. Trimming removed 0 bases from V and 4 bases from J, with 7 bases in between. Per germline, CDR1 GTSNPN and CDR2 SVGIG (reference sequence). The CDR3 region is CAWSVAGNQPQHF. The CDR3 DNA reads TGTGCCTGGAGTGTAGCCGGTAATCAGCCCCAGCATTTT. The whole variable domain, filled in from reference TRBV30 and TRBJ1-5, reads SQTIHQWPATLVQPVGSPLSLECTVEGTSNPNLYWYRQAAGRGLQLLFYSVGIGQISSEVPQNLSASRPQDRQFILSSKKLLLSDSGFYLCAWSVAGNQPQHFGDGTRLSIL.

The V call is TRBV7-2, the J call TRBJ2-1; 10 nucleotides match TRBD2. CDR1 and CDR2 from the germline V gene are SGHTA and FQGNSA. The CDR3 runs 16 residues. J gave up 4 bases and V 4 bases, and 7 bases lay outside the gene matches. CDR3 residues: CASSSQPGLAYNEQFF. CDR3 coding DNA: TGTGCCAGCAGCTCCCAACCGGGACTAGCGTACAATGAGCAGTTCTTC.

In DNA form, the CDR3 reads TGTGCCAGTAGTATGGGCGGGGTCAACGAGCAGTACTTC. The encoded protein is CASSMGGVNEQYF. The chain recombines TRBV19 with TRBJ2-7, with a tentative D call TRBD2 (6 bases). CDR1 LNHDA and CDR2 SQIVND come from the germline V gene (reference sequence). Trimming took off 3 bases at V and 5 bases at J, with 11 bases between the two ends. This CDR3 has 13 amino acids.

The J gene is TRBJ1-2, the V gene TRBV9; D is unresolved. The CDR3 runs 15 residues. The germline CDR1 and CDR2 sequences are SGDLS and YYNGEE. The V end was cut by 0 bases, the J end by 5 bases, with 14 bases between. The DNA for the CDR3 is TGTGCCAGCAGCGTAGCGATGGACGTCGGATATGGCTACACCTTC. It codes for CASSVAMDVGYGYTF.

CDR3 protein: CASSQEFPTGSGNTIYF. Written as DNA, the CDR3 is TGCGCCAGCAGCCAAGAATTCCCGACAGGGAGCGGAAACACCATATATTTT. This chain links TRBV4-1 with TRBJ1-3; 7 bases agree with TRBD1. Per the germline V gene, CDR1 is MGHRA and CDR2 is YSYEKL. The CDR3 spans 17 residues. J was trimmed by 4 bases and V by 0 bases; bases with no gene match: 9.

There are a few counts of this clone. J is TRBJ2-7 and V is TRBV19; a possible D gene is TRBD1 (6 bases). CDR1 and CDR2 from the germline V gene are LNHDA and SQIVND (reference sequence). This CDR3 contains 15 residues. V was shortened by 2 bases and J by 3 bases, with 14 bases between the two germline ends. This CDR3 reads CASSISPLTGYEQYF. For the CDR3, the DNA is TGTGCCAGTAGTATATCCCCCCTGACAGGCTACGAGCAGTACTTC.

A single count supports this clone. CDR3 amino acids: CASSFRLAGGGNEQFF. For the CDR3, the DNA is TGTGCCAGCAGCTTCCGACTAGCGGGGGGCGGAAATGAGCAGTTCTTC. This sequence joins TRBV11-2 and TRBJ2-1; 13 nucleotides agree with TRBD2. V was clipped by 3 bases and J by 7 bases; unmatched bases: 6. The germline gives CDR1 SGHAT, CDR2 FQNNGV. The CDR3 consists of 16 residues.

The chain carries TRBV5-4 and TRBJ1-5; a possible D gene is TRBD1 (6 bases). The V end was cut by 4 bases, the J end by 0 bases, with 8 bases between. The CDR3 has 14 residues. Germline V gene sequence: CDR1 SGHNT, CDR2 YYREEE (reference sequence). CDR3 DNA: TGTGCCAGCAGCAGGGACAATAGCAATCAGCCCCAGCATTTT. This gives the protein CASSRDNSNQPQHF.

The CDR3 DNA reads as TGTGCCAGCAGAAACAGGGGAGGCTCCTACGAGCAGTACTTC. This encodes CASRNRGGSYEQYF. The chain uses TRBV27 and TRBJ2-7; possibly TRBD1 for D (7 bases). Germline assignment: CDR1 MNHEY and CDR2 SMNVEV (reference sequence). This CDR3 comprises 14 residues. Trimming removed 6 bases at V and 0 bases at J, with 12 bases between.